Following are 22 T cell receptor beta chains from one sample sequenced in a study of vaccination and CD4 T cells after COVID-19. Stated treatment: approximately nine-day PBMC culture with coronavirus spike peptide pools or control peptides (ViraFEST assay). The collection of CD4+ T cells from the unexposed donor took place before the COVID-19 pandemic (2011-2018). No antigens are known for them. Cultured CD4+ T-cell DNA underwent Oncomine TCR Beta short-read sequencing. One entry per CDR3 protein, called by TCRdb with MiXCR from the PCR reads. The profile shows several thousand distinct CDR3 sequences, approximately 52% of them singletons. Input material: CD4+ T cells from blood, cultured in vitro. These receptors were taken from a human donor in good health.

The V call is TRBV19, the J call TRBJ2-3, with 8 bases fitting TRBD2. Germline loops: CDR1 LNHDA, CDR2 SQIVND (reference sequence). Trimming took 10 bases from V and 0 from J; bases not matched to a gene: 6. This CDR3 has 14 amino acids. CDR3 DNA sequence: TGTGCCACGGGACTAGTTTCTAGCACAGATACGCAGTATTTT. Amino acid sequence: CATGLVSSTDTQYF. Supplemented by reference TRBV19 and TRBJ2-3, the full variable domain reads DGGITQSPKYLFRKEGQNVTLSCEQNLNHDAMYWYRQDPGQGLRLIYYSQIVNDFQKGDIAEGYSVSREKKESFPLTVTSAQKNPTAFYLCATGLVSSTDTQYFGPGTRLTVL.

The chain couples TRBV10-3 to TRBJ2-7; TRBD2 matches 10 bases. The V and J ends lost 3 bases and 6 bases, in that order; junction bases with no gene match: 17. Germline V CDR1 and CDR2: ENHRY, SYGVKD. The CDR3 loop spans 18 amino acids. The CDR3 DNA is TGTGCCATCAGTGAAGGGCCTGGGGCTAGCGGGAGAGGAGGCGAGCAGTACTTC. Its translation is CAISEGPGASGRGGEQYF.

J is TRBJ1-5 and V is TRBV20-1, with D hard to call. The germline V gene encodes CDR1 DFQATT and CDR2 SNEGSKA (reference sequence). The CDR3 spans 12 residues. V was clipped by 0 bases and J by 9 bases, with 9 bases between them. As DNA, the CDR3 is TGCAGTGCTAGAGATGAGGGTCTGCCCCAGCATTTT. It is translated as CSARDEGLPQHF.

The chain carries TRBV2 and TRBJ2-7, with TRBD1 identical over 10 bases. Germline-derived CDR1 and CDR2 are SNHLY and FYNNEI. V dropped 7 bases and J dropped 3; count of bases not matched to a gene: 6. The CDR3 contains 14 residues. CDR3 bases: TGTGCCAGCAAGGGGACAGGGGAGTACTACGAGCAGTACTTC. Its protein is CASKGTGEYYEQYF.

This clonotype was observed a few times. The chain is built from TRBV21-1 and TRBJ1-5; the D call of TRBD1 is as the table states it, not checked on the DNA. TRBV21-1 counts as a pseudogene. The CDR3 runs to 17 residues. The CDR3 coding sequence is TGTGCCAGCACAACGCGGGGACAGGGAGCAGGGAATCAGCCCCAGCATTTT. Its translation: CASTTRGQGAGNQPQHF.

The V and J genes are TRBV6-5 and TRBJ1-2; 7 bases match TRBD1. This CDR3 has 14 amino acids. CDR1 and CDR2 (germline): MNHEY, SVGAGI. Trimming cost V 2 bases and J 5 bases; bases outside gene matches: 5. In DNA, the CDR3 is TGTGCCAGCAGTTACACCGGGACAGAGTATGGCTACACCTTC. Protein sequence: CASSYTGTEYGYTF.

The chain is built from TRBV28 and TRBJ1-5, with D maybe TRBD1 (5 bases). Germline V gives CDR1 MDHEN, CDR2 SYDVKM. V lost 6 bases, J lost 7 bases, and 10 bases lay in between. This CDR3 contains 12 residues. The CDR3 reads CASRGTGQPQHF. DNA of the CDR3: TGTGCCAGCAGGGGGACTGGCCAGCCCCAGCATTTT.

The chain uses TRBV5-4 and TRBJ2-5, with D perhaps assigned TRBD1 or TRBD2 (5 bases each). CDR3 size: 13 residues. The ends were cut back, 4 bases at V and 5 bases at J, with 12 bases in the middle. CDR1 and CDR2 (germline): SGHNT, YYREEE (reference sequence). The CDR3 DNA sequence: TGTGCCAGCAGCGGGGACCGAGAGGAGACCCAGTACTTC. Its translation is CASSGDREETQYF.

This clonotype was seen more than once but under ten times. The J gene is TRBJ1-6, the V gene TRBV6-1, with TRBD1 identical over 8 bases. Germline V lookup: CDR1 MNHNS, CDR2 SASEGT. The junction had 15 bases not matched to a gene; V was cut back by 8 bases and J by 6 bases. The length of the CDR3 is 17 residues. The CDR3 DNA is TGTGCCAGCCAATCGGGCAGGGGGCGCGATCGTAATTCACCCCTCCACTTT. Translated: CASQSGRGRDRNSPLHF.

The chain recombines TRBV7-9 with TRBJ2-2, with a weak D call TRBD2 (5 bases). The CDR3 is 15 amino acids. The ends were cut back, 4 bases at V and 3 bases at J, with 12 bases in the middle. The germline CDR1 and CDR2 sequences are SEHNR and FQNEAQ (reference sequence). The CDR3 is CASSSVSGYTGELFF. The CDR3 region has the DNA TGTGCCAGCAGCTCAGTGTCGGGGTACACCGGGGAGCTGTTTTTT.

This chain links TRBV12-3 or TRBV12-4 with TRBJ1-5; no clear D gene. The V and J ends lost 4 bases and 0 bases respectively, with 10 bases between them. This CDR3 region has 15 residues. This CDR3 reads CASSSRAVSNQPQHF. Here the CDR3 DNA reads TGTGCCAGCAGTTCTCGGGCGGTTAGCAATCAGCCCCAGCATTTT.

The chain recombines TRBV5-1 with TRBJ1-1, with 7 bases fitting TRBD1. Germline-derived CDR1 and CDR2 are SGHRS and YFSETQ. With 2 bases clipped from V and 4 bases from J, the junction kept 5 bases outside the gene matches. This CDR3 region has 14 residues. CDR3 DNA sequence: TGCGCCAGCAGCTTTCCAGACAGGGCCACTGAAGCTTTCTTT. This codes for CASSFPDRATEAFF.

This clonotype has a handful of counts. J is TRBJ1-5 and V is TRBV20-1; no firm D call. The CDR3 contains 13 residues. The V gene lost 5 bases and the J gene lost 0 bases, with 8 bases spanning the gap. Germline CDR1 and CDR2: DFQATT and SNEGSKA (reference sequence). CDR3 in DNA: TGCAGTGCTCAGGACTATAGCAATCAGCCCCAGCATTTT. Protein: CSAQDYSNQPQHF.

The rearrangement links TRBV19 to TRBJ1-3; unclear D gene. Germline V gene data show CDR1 as LNHDA and CDR2 as SQIVND (reference sequence). The V gene lost 5 bases and the J gene lost 0 bases, with 14 bases spanning the gap. There are 16 residues in the CDR3. The CDR3 loop is CASSHVNRLSGNTIYF. The CDR3 DNA sequence: TGTGCCAGTAGTCATGTCAACCGACTCTCTGGAAACACCATATATTTT.

This clonotype is medium-sized (0.01 to 0.1%) in the sample. The chain joins TRBV30 to TRBJ2-2; no reliable D call. Trimming took off 1 base at V and 4 bases at J, with 7 bases between the two ends. In germline, CDR1 is GTSNPN, CDR2 SVGIG (reference sequence). There are 13 residues in the CDR3. CDR3 protein: CAWSDSSTGELFF. The CDR3 region has the DNA TGTGCCTGGAGTGACTCCAGCACCGGGGAGCTGTTTTTT.

The chain joins TRBV5-4 to TRBJ2-3; D gene unclear. This CDR3 contains 13 residues. CDR1 and CDR2 from the germline V gene are SGHNT and YYREEE (reference sequence). With 0 bases removed from V and 3 bases from J, the gap between germline ends came to 5 bases. The CDR3 loop is CASSLEGTDTQYF. CDR3 DNA: TGTGCCAGCAGCTTGGAGGGAACAGATACGCAGTATTTT.

The chain combines TRBV2 with TRBJ2-7, with a possible D match to TRBD2 (5 bases). From germline, CDR1 is SNHLY and CDR2 FYNNEI. The CDR3 is 13 amino acids. V lost 3 bases and J 3 bases, leaving 9 bases between the germline ends. The CDR3 is CASSDTGDYEQYF. In nucleotides, the CDR3 is TGTGCCAGCAGTGATACCGGGGACTACGAGCAGTACTTC.

This rearrangement joins TRBV20-1 to TRBJ1-2; D unclear. CDR1 DFQATT and CDR2 SNEGSKA come from the germline V gene (reference sequence). CDR3 length: 11 amino acids. Trimming cost V 6 bases and J 7 bases, with 12 bases left between them. The CDR3 DNA reads TGCAGTGCCGAAGGAGGCGGTGGCTACACCTTC. Amino acid sequence: CSAEGGGGYTF.

This clonotype is classed as medium-sized. The chain links TRBV9 to TRBJ1-1; D is unresolved. The germline V gene encodes CDR1 SGDLS and CDR2 YYNGEE. Trimming cost V 0 bases and J 4 bases, with 10 bases left between them. The CDR3 runs 14 residues. The CDR3 reads CASSVDPLFTEAFF. The CDR3 DNA reads TGTGCCAGCAGCGTAGATCCCCTCTTCACTGAAGCTTTCTTT.

The CDR3 sequence is CATTDRGQAGTQYF. CDR3 DNA sequence: TGTGCCACCACCGATCGGGGACAGGCGGGGACCCAGTACTTC. This chain connects TRBV24-1 to TRBJ2-5, with 8 bases that match TRBD1. Germline values: CDR1 KGHDR, CDR2 SFDVKD. Trimming took 8 bases from V and 7 from J; bases not matched to a gene: 11. The CDR3 loop spans 14 amino acids.

This clonotype was seen only a few times. The chain links TRBV12-3 or TRBV12-4 to TRBJ2-7; 7 bases fit TRBD1. The CDR3 sequence is 14 residues long. V was clipped by 6 bases and J by 4 bases; unmatched bases: 9. For the CDR3, the DNA is TGTGCCAGCAGACCCCGGGACAGCCTGTACGAGCAGTACTTC. This gives the protein CASRPRDSLYEQYF.

The chain uses TRBV19 and TRBJ2-7; weak D call: TRBD1 (5 bases). V lost 1 base and J 3 bases, leaving 10 bases between the germline ends. This CDR3 contains 14 residues. In germline, CDR1 is LNHDA, CDR2 SQIVND (reference sequence). The CDR3 DNA sequence: TGTGCCAGTAGTATAGCCGACAGCCGCTACGAGCAGTACTTC. It translates to CASSIADSRYEQYF.